This is a list of T cell receptor beta chains from one sample in a study of Ad26.COV2.S vaccination and SARS-CoV-2 variants. The method was immunoSEQ multiplex PCR; TCRdb's version includes in-frame clones alone and lacks a portion of them. The sample yields a few hundred thousand clones, about 80% seen once. Sequenced material: peripheral blood, taken in a trial of Ad26.COV2.S vaccine versus placebo. Every receptor here comes from a person aged 18-60 years who received the Ad26.COV2.S COVID-19 vaccine or a placebo. The CDR3 runs from the conserved cysteine through the conserved F or W. D genes are given only for firm matches. Size values are once, few and many counts, or a class for expanded clones, and some rows have none.

TRBJ2-3 TRBV29-1 . 13 . TGCAGCGCCACCATGACCGGGACAGATACGCAGTATTTT CSATMTGTDTQYF
TRBJ2-3 TRBV7-9 TRBD2 15 once TGTGCCAGCGTCGGACTAGCGGGATTGAGTGGGACGCAGTATTTT CASVGLAGLSGTQYF
TRBJ1-1 TRBV19 TRBD1 14 . TGTGCCAGTAGTCTTGAGACAGGGGGCCCTGAAGCTTTCTTT CASSLETGGPEAFF
TRBJ2-7 TRBV2 . 14 . TGTGCCAGCAGTTTTCGTCTCAGTTCCTACGAGCAGTACTTC CASSFRLSSYEQYF
TRBJ1-3 TRBV4-2 . 17 . TGTGCCAGCAGCCAAGATTACGGGGCAGTAAGTGGAAACACCATATATTTT CASSQDYGAVSGNTIYF
TRBJ1-5 TRBV18 . 13 once TGTGCCAGCTCACCACCGGGCAATCAGCCCCAGCATTTT CASSPPGNQPQHF
TRBJ2-1 TRBV27 TRBD2 15 . TGTGCCAGCACCCAGGGGACTAGCGGGAGCGATGAGCAGTTCTTC CASTQGTSGSDEQFF
TRBJ2-2 TRBV25-1 . 12 . TGTGCCTCCTCTGGGAACACCGGGGAGCTGTTTTTT CASSGNTGELFF
TRBJ1-1 TRBV9 . 13 . TGTGCCAGCAGCCCGGGGTGGTACACTGAAGCTTTCTTT CASSPGWYTEAFF
TRBJ1-5 TRBV19 . 13 once TGTGCCAGTAGTATAGATCGGGGTCAGCCCCAGCATTTT CASSIDRGQPQHF
TRBJ2-5 TRBV7-3 . 16 . TGTGCCAGCAGCCCCACGGGGGCGGGGGACCAAGAGACCCAGTACTTC CASSPTGAGDQETQYF
TRBJ1-1 TRBV7-9 . 14 . TGTGCCAGCAGCTACTGGACAACGAACACTGAAGCTTTCTTT CASSYWTTNTEAFF
TRBJ1-2 TRBV7-9 . 15 . TGTGCCAGCAGCTTAGCGTCCGGGACGGGTCGGGACTACACCTTC CASSLASGTGRDYTF
TRBJ1-2 TRBV19 TRBD1 14 . TGTGCCAGTAGTCCCGACAGGGGTTCCTATGGCTACACCTTC CASSPDRGSYGYTF
TRBJ1-1 TRBV6-5 . 16 . TGTGCCAGCAGTTACTCGGTGGGGGAGAAGAACACTGAAGCTTTCTTT CASSYSVGEKNTEAFF
TRBJ1-2 TRBV4-1 . 16 once TGCGCCAGCAGCCTCGGGCTTCTAACAATTAACTATGGCTACACCTTC CASSLGLLTINYGYTF
TRBJ1-5 TRBV18 TRBD1 15 . TGTGCCAGCTCACAACAGGGGGCCTCCGATCAGCCCCAGCATTTT CASSQQGASDQPQHF
TRBJ1-1 TRBV9 . 14 . TGTGCCAGCAGCGCCACCGGACAGAACACTGAAGCTTTCTTT CASSATGQNTEAFF
TRBJ2-7 TRBV24-1 . 15 once TGTGCCACACCAGTGATCCCAGGACACAACTACGAGCAGTACTTC CATPVIPGHNYEQYF
TRBJ1-1 TRBV5-4 . 14 . TGTGCCAGCAGCTTGGTTGGGGATTACACTGAAGCTTTCTTT CASSLVGDYTEAFF
TRBJ2-7 TRBV29-1 TRBD2 13 . TGCAGCGGTATGCAGCGGGGTGGGGACGAGCAGTACTTC CSGMQRGGDEQYF
TRBJ2-1 TRBV19 . 12 . TGTGCCAGTACTAGCGTCTACAATGAGCAGTTCTTC CASTSVYNEQFF
TRBJ2-3 TRBV5-4 TRBD2 13 . TGTGCCAGCAGCTGGCGGGGGAGGGCCGAGCAGTATTTT CASSWRGRAEQYF
TRBJ1-1 TRBV5-1 . 16 . TGCGCCAGCAGCTTGGTTCCGGGACTGATGAACACTGAAGCTTTCTTT CASSLVPGLMNTEAFF
TRBJ1-2 TRBV7-9 TRBD1 13 once TGTGCCAGCAGGTCCACAGGGGGCTATGGCTACACCTTC CASRSTGGYGYTF
TRBJ2-3 TRBV3-1/TRBV3-2 TRBD2 18 . TGTGCCAGCAGCCAAGGTACTAGCGTAGGGCTCCGCGGAGATACGCAGTATTTT CASSQGTSVGLRGDTQYF